This T cell receptor beta chain was documented in a study of low-dose radiotherapy and immunotherapy resistance in tumors. Gene-specific TRAV and TRBV primers were used for first-strand cDNA, covering alpha and beta chains. PCR amplification of the TCRs was performed with Phusion for 20 to 25 PCR cycles, and it relied on a constant-region primer together with a V-primer adapter. MiXCR was run by TCRdb on the reads, yielding one entry per CDR3 protein. Altogether about 44,000 distinct CDR3 sequences are present, approximately 26% being singletons, with the ten largest covering over 9%. Time point denoted: after trial treatment. Documented treatment: LDRT plus nivolumab, ipilimumab, low-dose cyclophosphamide and aspirin (RACIN trial). Germline CDR1 is MGHDK and CDR2 is SYGVNS. V lost 5 bases to trimming and J lost 5 bases, with 13 bases between them. This CDR3 has 13 residues.

The clonotype was recovered from a male donor with prostate cancer. The specimen was PBMCs, collected after low-dose radiotherapy plus immunotherapy. The rearrangement joins TRBV25-1 to TRBJ2-7, with D perhaps being TRBD1 or TRBD2 (5 bases each). DNA of the CDR3: TGTGCCAGCAGTACACGGGGCCAGAACGAGCAGTACTTC. This translates into CASSTRGQNEQYF.